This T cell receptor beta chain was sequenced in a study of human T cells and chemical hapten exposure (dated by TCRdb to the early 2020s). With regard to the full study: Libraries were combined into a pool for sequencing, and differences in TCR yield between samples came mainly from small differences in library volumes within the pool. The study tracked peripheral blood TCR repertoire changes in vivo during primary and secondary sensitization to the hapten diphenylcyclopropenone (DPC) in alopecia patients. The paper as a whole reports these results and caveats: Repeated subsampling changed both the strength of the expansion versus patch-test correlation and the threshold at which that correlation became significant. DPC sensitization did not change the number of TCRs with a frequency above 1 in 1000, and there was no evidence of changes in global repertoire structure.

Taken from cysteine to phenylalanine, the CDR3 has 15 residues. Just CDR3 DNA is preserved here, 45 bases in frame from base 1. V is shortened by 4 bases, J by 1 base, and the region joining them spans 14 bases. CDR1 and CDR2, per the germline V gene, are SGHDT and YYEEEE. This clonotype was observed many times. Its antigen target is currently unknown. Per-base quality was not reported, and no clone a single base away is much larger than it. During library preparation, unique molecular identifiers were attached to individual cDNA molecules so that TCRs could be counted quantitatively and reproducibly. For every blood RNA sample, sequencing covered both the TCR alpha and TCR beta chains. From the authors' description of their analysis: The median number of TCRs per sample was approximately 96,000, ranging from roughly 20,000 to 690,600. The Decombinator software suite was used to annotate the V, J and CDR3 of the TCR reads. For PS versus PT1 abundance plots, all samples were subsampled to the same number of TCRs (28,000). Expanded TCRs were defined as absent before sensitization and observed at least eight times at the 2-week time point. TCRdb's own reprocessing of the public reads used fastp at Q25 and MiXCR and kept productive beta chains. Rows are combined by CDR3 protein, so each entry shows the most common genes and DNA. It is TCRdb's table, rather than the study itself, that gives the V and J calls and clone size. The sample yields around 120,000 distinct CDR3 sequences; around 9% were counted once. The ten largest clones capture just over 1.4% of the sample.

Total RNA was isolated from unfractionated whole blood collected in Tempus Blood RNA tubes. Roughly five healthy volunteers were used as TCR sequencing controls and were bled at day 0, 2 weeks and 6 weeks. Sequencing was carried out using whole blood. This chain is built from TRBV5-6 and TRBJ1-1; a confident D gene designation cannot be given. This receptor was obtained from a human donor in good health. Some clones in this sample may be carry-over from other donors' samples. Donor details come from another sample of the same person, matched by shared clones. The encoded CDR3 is CASSTSFGPNTEAFF. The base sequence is TGTGCCAGCAGCACTTCATTCGGACCGAACACTGAAGCTTTCTTT.